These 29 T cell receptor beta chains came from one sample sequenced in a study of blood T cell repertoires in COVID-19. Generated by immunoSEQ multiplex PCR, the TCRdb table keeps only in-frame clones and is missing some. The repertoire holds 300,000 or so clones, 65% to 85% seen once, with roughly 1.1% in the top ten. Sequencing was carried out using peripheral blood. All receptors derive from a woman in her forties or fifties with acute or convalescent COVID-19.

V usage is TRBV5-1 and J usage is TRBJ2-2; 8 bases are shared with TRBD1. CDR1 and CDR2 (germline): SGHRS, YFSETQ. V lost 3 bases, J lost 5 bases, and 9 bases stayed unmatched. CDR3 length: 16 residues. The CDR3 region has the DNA TGCGCCAGCAGCTCGGGACAGGACTTCGGGACCGGGGAGCTGTTTTTT. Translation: CASSSGQDFGTGELFF.

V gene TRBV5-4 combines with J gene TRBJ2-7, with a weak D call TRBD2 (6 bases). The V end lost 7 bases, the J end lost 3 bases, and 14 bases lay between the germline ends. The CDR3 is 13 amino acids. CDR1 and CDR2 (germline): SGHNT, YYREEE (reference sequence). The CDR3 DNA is TGTGCCAGCTCGGAGGGGCTGGGCTACGAGCAGTACGTC. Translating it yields CASSEGLGYEQYV.

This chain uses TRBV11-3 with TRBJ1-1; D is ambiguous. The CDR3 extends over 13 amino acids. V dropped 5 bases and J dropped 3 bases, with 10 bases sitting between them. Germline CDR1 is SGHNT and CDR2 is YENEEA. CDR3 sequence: CASSPAGDTEAFF. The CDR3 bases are TGTGCCAGCAGCCCGGCGGGTGACACTGAAGCTTTCTTT.

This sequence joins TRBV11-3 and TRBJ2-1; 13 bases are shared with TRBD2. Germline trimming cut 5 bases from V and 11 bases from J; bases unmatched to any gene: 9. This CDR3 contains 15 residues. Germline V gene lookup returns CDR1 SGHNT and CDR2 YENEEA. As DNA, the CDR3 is TGTGCCAGCAGCGGCGCCGGGACTAGCGGGAATAAGCAGTTCTTC. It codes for CASSGAGTSGNKQFF.

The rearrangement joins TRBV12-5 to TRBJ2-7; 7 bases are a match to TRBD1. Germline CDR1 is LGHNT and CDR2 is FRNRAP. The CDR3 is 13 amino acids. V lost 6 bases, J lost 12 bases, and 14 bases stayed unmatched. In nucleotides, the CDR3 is TGTGCTAGTGGGGGGACAGCAGGGATAAGCCTGTACTTC. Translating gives CASGGTAGISLYF. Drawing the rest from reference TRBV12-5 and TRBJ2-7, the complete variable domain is DARVTQTPRHKVTEMGQEVTMRCQPILGHNTVFWYRQTMMQGLELLAYFRNRAPLDDSGMPKDRFSAEMPDATLATLKIQPSEPRDSAVYFCASGGTAGISLYFGPGTRLTVT.

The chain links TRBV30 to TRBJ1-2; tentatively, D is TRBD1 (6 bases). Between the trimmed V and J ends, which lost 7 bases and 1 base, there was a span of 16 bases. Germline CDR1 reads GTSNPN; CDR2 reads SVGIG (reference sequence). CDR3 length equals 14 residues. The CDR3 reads CASSPGHDNYGYTF. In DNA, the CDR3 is TGTGCCTCCTCCCCGGGACACGATAACTATGGCTACACCTTC.

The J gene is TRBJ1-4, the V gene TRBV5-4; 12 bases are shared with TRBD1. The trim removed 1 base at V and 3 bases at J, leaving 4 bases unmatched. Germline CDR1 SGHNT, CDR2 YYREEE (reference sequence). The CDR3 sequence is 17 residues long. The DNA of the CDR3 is TGTGCCAGCAGCTTGTTGGGACAGGGGGCAGCTAATGAAAAACTGTTTTTT. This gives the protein CASSLLGQGAANEKLFF. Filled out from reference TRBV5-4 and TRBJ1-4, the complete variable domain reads ETGVTQSPTHLIKTRGQQVTLRCSSQSGHNTVSWYQQALGQGPQFIFQYYREEENGRGNFPPRFSGLQFPNYSSELNVNALELDDSALYLCASSLLGQGAANEKLFFGSGTQLSVL.

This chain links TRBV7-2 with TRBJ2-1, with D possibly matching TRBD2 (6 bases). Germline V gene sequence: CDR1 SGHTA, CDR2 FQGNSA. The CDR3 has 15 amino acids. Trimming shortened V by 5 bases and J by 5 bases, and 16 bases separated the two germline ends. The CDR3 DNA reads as TGTGCCAGCAGCGCCAGTGGGCGGGATCACAATGAGCAGTTCTTC. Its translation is CASSASGRDHNEQFF.

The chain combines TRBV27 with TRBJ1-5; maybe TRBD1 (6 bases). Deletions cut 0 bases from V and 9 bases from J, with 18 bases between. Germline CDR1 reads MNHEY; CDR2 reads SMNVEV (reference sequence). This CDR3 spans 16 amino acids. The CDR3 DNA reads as TGTGCCAGCAGTTTATCGAGAACAGGGCTTAAAGGGCCCCAGCATTTT. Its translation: CASSLSRTGLKGPQHF.

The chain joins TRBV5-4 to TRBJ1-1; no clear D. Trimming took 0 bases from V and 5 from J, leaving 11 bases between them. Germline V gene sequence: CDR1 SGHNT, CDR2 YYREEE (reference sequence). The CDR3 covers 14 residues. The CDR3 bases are TGTGCCAGCAGCTTGGACAGCCTTCAAACTGAAGCTTTCTTT. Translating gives CASSLDSLQTEAFF.

The CDR3 DNA reads TGTGCCAGCAGGGCGGGACTCGTCACAGATACGCAGTATTTT. Its translation is CASRAGLVTDTQYF. The V and J genes are TRBV5-4 and TRBJ2-3, with D possibly TRBD2 on 6 matching bases. CDR1 and CDR2 (germline): SGHNT, YYREEE (reference sequence). V shed 5 bases and J shed 2 bases, with 12 bases lying between them. The CDR3 sequence is 14 residues long.

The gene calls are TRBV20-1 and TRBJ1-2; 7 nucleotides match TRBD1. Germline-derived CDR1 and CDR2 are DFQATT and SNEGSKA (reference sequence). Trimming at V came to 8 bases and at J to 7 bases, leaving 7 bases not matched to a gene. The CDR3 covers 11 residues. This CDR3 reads CSLGTASGYTF. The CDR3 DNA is TGCAGTCTTGGGACAGCGAGTGGCTACACCTTC.

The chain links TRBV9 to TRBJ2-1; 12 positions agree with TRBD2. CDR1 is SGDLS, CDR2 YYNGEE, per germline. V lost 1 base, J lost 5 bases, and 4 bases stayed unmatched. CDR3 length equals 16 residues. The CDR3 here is CASSVLAGGIDNEQFF. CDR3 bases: TGTGCCAGCAGCGTACTAGCGGGAGGGATAGACAATGAGCAGTTCTTC.

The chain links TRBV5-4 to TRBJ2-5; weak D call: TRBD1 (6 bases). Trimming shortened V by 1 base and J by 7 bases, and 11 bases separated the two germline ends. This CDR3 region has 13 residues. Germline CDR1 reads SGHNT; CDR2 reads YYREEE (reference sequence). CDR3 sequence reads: CASSLSRGRTQYF. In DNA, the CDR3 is TGTGCCAGCAGCTTGTCCAGGGGTAGGACCCAGTACTTC.

CDR3 nucleotide sequence: TGCGCCAGCGGTCCGGGACTAGGAAGGACAGATACGCAGTATTTT. Translating gives CASGPGLGRTDTQYF. The chain carries TRBV5-1 and TRBJ2-3; TRBD2 aligns across 8 bases. This CDR3 contains 15 residues. The germline V gene encodes CDR1 SGHRS and CDR2 YFSETQ. J was trimmed by 3 bases and V by 7 bases; bases with no gene match: 10. The entire variable domain, with the rest obtained from reference TRBV5-1 and TRBJ2-3, is as follows: KAGVTQTPRYLIKTRGQQVTLSCSPISGHRSVSWYQQTPGQGLQFLFEYFSETQRNKGNFPGRFSGRQFSNSRSEMNVSTLELGDSALYLCASGPGLGRTDTQYFGPGTRLTVL.

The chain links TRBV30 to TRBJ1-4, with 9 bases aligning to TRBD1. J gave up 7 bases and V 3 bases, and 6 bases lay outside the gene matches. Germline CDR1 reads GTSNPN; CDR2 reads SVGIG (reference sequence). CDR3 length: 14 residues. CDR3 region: CAWRSGTGTEKLFF. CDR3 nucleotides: TGTGCCTGGAGGTCCGGGACAGGGACTGAAAAACTGTTTTTT. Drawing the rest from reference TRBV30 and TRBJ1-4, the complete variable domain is SQTIHQWPATLVQPVGSPLSLECTVEGTSNPNLYWYRQAAGRGLQLLFYSVGIGQISSEVPQNLSASRPQDRQFILSSKKLLLSDSGFYLCAWRSGTGTEKLFFGSGTQLSVL.

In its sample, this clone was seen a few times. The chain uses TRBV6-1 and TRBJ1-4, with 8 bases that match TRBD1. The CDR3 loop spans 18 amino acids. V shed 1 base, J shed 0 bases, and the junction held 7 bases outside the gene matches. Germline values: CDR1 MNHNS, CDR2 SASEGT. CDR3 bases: TGTGCCAGCAGTGAAGGCCGGGACAGGTCTGCAACTAATGAAAAACTGTTTTTT. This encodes CASSEGRDRSATNEKLFF.

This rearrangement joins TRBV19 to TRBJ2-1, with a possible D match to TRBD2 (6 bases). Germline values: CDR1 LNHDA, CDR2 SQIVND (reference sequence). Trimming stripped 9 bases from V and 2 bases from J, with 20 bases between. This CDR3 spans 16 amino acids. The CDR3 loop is CASDDSRSGAYNEQFF. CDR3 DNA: TGTGCCAGCGACGACTCTAGGTCGGGGGCCTACAATGAGCAGTTCTTC.

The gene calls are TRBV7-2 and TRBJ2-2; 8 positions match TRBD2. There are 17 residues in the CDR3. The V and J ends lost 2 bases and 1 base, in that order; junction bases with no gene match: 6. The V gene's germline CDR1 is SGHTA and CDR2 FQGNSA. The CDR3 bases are TGTGCCAGCAGCTTACGGGCGGGGGGCTTGAACACCGGGGAGCTGTTTTTT. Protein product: CASSLRAGGLNTGELFF.

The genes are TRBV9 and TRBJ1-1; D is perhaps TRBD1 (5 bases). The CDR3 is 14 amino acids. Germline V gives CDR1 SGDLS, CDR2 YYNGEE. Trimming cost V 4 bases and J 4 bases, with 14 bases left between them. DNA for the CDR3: TGTGCCAGCAGCATGGGGCAAAGAGGCACTGAAGCTTTCTTT. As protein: CASSMGQRGTEAFF.

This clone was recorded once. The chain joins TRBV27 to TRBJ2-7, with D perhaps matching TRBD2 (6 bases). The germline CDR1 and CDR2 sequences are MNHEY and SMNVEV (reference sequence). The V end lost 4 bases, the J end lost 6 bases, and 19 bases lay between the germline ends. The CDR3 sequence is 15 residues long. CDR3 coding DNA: TGTGCCAGCAGTTGGGGGGAACCCACAGGACGCGAGCAGTACTTC. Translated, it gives CASSWGEPTGREQYF.

The CDR3 nucleotides are TGTGCCAGCAGTGACTCGGGGCTAGCGGGATTAGAGCGCTCCTACAATGAGCAGTTCTTC. Its translation: CASSDSGLAGLERSYNEQFF. V is TRBV6-4 and J is TRBJ2-1; the match to TRBD2 covers 9 bases. This CDR3 has 20 amino acids. J lost 0 bases, V lost 0 bases, and 12 bases had no gene match. The germline V gene encodes CDR1 MRHNA and CDR2 SNTAGT.

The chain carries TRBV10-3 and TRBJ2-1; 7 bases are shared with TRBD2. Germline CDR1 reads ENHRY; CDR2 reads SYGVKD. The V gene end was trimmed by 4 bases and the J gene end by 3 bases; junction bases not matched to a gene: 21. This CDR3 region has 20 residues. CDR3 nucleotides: TGTGCCATCAGTGGGGGGGGAGGGACTACTGGCTCCTCATACTACAATGAGCAGTTCTTC. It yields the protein CAISGGGGTTGSSYYNEQFF.

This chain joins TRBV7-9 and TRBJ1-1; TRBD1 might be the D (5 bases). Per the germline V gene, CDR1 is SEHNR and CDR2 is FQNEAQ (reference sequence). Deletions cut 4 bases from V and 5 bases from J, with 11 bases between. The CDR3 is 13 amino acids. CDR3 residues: CASSSRVGTEAFF. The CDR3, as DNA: TGTGCCAGCAGCTCCAGGGTGGGGACTGAAGCTTTCTTT.

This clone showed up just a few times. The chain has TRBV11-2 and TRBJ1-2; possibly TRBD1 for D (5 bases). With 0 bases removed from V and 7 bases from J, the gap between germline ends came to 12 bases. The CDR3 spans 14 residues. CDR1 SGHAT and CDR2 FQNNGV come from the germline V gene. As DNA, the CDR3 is TGTGCCAGCAGCTTAGACAGGGATGGTCCTGGCTACACCTTC. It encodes CASSLDRDGPGYTF.

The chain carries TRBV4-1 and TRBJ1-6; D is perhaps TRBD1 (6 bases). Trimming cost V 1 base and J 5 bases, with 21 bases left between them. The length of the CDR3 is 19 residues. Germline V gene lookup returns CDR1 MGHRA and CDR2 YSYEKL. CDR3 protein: CASSQGSGGRTGDNSPLHF. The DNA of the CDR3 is TGCGCCAGCAGCCAAGGCTCCGGGGGGCGAACGGGGGATAATTCACCCCTCCACTTT.

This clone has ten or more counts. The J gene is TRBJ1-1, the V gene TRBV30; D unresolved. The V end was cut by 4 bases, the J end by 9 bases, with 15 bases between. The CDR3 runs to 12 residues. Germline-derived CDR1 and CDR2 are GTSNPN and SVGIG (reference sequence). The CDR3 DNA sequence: TGTGCCTGGAACCCATCGCGGTTCCAAGCTTTCTTT. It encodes CAWNPSRFQAFF. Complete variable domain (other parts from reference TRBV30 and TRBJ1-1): SQTIHQWPATLVQPVGSPLSLECTVEGTSNPNLYWYRQAAGRGLQLLFYSVGIGQISSEVPQNLSASRPQDRQFILSSKKLLLSDSGFYLCAWNPSRFQAFFGQGTRLTVV.

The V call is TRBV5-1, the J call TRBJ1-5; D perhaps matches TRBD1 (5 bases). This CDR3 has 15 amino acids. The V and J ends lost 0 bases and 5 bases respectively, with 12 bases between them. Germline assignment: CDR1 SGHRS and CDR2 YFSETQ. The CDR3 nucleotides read TGCGCCAGCAGCTTGGGGGGGGTCACGGATCAGCCCCAGCATTTT. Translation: CASSLGGVTDQPQHF.

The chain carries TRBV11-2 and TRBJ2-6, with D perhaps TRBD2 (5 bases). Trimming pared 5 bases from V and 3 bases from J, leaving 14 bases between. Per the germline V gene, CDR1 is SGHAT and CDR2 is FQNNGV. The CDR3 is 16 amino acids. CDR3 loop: CASSGSFEVGANVLTF. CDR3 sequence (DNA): TGTGCCAGCAGCGGGAGTTTCGAGGTTGGGGCCAACGTCCTGACTTTC. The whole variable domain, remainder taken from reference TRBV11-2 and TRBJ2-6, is EAGVAQSPRYKIIEKRQSVAFWCNPISGHATLYWYQQILGQGPKLLIQFQNNGVVDDSQLPKDRFSAERLKGVDSTLKIQPAKLEDSAVYLCASSGSFEVGANVLTFGAGSRLTVL.